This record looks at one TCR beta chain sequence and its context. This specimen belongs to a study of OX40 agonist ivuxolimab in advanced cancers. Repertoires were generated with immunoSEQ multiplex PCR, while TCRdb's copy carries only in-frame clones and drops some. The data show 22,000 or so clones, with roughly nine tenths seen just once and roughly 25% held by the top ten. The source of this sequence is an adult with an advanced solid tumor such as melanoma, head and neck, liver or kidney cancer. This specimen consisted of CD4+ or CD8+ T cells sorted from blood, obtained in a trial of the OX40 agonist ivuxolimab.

CDR3 in DNA: TGTGCCAGCAGTTTATCGATAGCGGGACGGCAGTTCTTC. Its protein is CASSLSIAGRQFF. V usage is TRBV27 and J usage is TRBJ2-1; TRBD2 aligns across 8 bases. J lost 12 bases, V lost 0 bases, and 4 bases had no gene match. Germline V CDR1 and CDR2: MNHEY, SMNVEV (reference sequence). CDR3 length equals 13 residues.